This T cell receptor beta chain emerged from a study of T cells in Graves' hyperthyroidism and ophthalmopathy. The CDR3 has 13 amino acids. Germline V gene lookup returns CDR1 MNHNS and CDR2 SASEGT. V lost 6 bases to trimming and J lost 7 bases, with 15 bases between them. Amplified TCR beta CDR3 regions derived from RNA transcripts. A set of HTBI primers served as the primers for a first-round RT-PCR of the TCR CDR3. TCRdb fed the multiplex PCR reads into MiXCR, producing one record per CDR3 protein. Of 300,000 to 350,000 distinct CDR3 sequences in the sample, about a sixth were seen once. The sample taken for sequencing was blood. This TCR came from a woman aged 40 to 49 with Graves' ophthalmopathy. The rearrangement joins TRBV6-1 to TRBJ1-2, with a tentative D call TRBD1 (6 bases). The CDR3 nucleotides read TGTGCCAGCAGAATGGACAGCTCTTCTGGCTACACCTTC. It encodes CASRMDSSSGYTF.